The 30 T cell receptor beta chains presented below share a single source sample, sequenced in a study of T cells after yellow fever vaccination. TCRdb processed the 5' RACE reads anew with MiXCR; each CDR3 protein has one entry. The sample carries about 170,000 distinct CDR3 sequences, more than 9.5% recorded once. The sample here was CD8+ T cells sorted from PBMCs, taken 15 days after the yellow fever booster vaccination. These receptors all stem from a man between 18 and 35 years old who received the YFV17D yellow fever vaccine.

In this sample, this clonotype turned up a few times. This CDR3 reads CASRAGTGSYNEQFF. The CDR3 DNA reads TGTGCCAGTAGGGCCGGGACAGGGTCCTACAATGAGCAGTTCTTC. J is TRBJ2-1 and V is TRBV19; 9 positions agree with TRBD1. V was pared by 6 bases and J by 1 base, with 4 bases of the junction left unmatched. This CDR3 is 15 amino acids long. Germline lookup yields CDR1 LNHDA and CDR2 SQIVND (reference sequence).

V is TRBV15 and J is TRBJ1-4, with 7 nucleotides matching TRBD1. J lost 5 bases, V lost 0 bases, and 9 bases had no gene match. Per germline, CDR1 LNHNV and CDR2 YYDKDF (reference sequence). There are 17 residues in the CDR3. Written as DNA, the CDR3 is TGTGCCACCAGCAGAGATCAAATCGGACAGGACAATGAAAAACTGTTTTTT. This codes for CATSRDQIGQDNEKLFF.

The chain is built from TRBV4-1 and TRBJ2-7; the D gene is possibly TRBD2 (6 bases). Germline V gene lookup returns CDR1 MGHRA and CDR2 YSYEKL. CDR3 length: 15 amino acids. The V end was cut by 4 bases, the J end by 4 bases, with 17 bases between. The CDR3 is CASSPRFFGGYEQYV. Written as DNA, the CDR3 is TGCGCCAGCAGCCCCCGGTTTTTCGGGGGTTACGAGCAGTACGTC.

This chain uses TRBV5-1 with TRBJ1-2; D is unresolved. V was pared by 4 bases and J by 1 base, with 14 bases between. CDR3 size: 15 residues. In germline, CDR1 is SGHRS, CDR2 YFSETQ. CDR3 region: CASSPWGMDNYGYTF. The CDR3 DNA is TGCGCCAGCAGCCCCTGGGGAATGGATAACTATGGCTACACCTTC.

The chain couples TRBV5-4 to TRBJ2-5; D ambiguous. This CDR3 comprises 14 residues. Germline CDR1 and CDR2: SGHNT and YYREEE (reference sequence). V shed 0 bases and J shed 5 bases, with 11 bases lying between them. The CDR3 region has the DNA TGTGCCAGCAGCTTGGAGGCCGCGCCGGAGACCCAGTACTTC. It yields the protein CASSLEAAPETQYF.

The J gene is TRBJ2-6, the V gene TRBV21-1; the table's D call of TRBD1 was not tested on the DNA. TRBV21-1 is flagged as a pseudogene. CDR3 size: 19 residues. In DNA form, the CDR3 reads TGTGCCAGCAGCACTAATAAGACAGTAAGGTTCTCTGGGGCCAACGTCCTGACTTTC. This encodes CASSTNKTVRFSGANVLTF.

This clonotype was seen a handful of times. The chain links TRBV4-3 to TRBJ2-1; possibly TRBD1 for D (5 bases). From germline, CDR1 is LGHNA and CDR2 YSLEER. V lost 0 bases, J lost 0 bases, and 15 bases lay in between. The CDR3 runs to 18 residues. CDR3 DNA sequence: TGCGCCAGCAGCCAAGATACCCCGACAGAGAGCTCCTACAATGAGCAGTTCTTC. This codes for CASSQDTPTESSYNEQFF.

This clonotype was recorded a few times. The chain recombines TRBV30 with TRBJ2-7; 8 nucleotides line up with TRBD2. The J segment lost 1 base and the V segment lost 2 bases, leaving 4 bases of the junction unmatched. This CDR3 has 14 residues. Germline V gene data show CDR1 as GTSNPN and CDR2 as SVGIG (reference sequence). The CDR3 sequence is CAWSSLADSYEQYF. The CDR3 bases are TGTGCCTGGAGTTCACTAGCGGATTCCTACGAGCAGTACTTC.

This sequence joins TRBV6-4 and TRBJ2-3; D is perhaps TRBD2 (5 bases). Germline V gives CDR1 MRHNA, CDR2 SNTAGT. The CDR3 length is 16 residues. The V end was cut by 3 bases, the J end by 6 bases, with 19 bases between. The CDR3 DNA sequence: TGTGCCAGCAGTGAGGAGGTGGGAGCGGAGTGGGATACGCAGTATTTT. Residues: CASSEEVGAEWDTQYF.

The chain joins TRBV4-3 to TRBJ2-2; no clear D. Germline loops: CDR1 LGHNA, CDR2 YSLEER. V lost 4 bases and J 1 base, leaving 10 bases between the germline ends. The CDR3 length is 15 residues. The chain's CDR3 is CASSPDPLNTGELFF. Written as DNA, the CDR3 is TGCGCCAGCAGCCCCGACCCCTTGAACACCGGGGAGCTGTTTTTT.

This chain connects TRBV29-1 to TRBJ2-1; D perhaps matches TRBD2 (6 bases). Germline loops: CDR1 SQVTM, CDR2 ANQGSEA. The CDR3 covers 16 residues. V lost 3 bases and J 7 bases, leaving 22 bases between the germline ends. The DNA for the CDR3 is TGCAGCGTTGACAGTCGGAGGGGTTGGGGTCGTAATGAGCAGTTCTTC. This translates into CSVDSRRGWGRNEQFF.

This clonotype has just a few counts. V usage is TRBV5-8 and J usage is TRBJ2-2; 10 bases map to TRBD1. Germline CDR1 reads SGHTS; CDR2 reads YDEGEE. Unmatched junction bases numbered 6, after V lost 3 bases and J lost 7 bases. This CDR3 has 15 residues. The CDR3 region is CASSWGQGFGGELFF. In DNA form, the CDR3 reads TGTGCCAGCAGCTGGGGACAGGGGTTCGGCGGGGAGCTGTTTTTT.

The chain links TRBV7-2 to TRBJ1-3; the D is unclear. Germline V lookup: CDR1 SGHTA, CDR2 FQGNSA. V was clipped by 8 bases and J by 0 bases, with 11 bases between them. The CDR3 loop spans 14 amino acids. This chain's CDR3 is CASGEGTSGNTIYF. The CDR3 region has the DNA TGTGCCAGCGGCGAGGGTACCTCTGGAAACACCATATATTTT.

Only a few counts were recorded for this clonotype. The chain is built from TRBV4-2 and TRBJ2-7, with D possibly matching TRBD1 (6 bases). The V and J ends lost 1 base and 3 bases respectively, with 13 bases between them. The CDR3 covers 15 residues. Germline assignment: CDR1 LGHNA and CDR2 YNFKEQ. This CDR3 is CASSQGDNAFYEQYF. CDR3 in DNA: TGTGCCAGCAGCCAAGGGGACAACGCTTTCTACGAGCAGTACTTC.

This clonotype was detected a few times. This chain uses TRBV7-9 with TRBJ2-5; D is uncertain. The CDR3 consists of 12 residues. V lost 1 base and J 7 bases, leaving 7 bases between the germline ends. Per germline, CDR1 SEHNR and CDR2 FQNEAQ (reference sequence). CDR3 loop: CASSLGIGTQYF. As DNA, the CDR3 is TGTGCCAGCAGCTTAGGGATTGGGACCCAGTACTTC.

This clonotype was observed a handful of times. The CDR3 is CASSSLALGRGYTF. The CDR3 coding sequence is TGTGCCAGCAGCTCCCTAGCCCTGGGGCGTGGCTACACCTTC. This chain uses TRBV7-8 with TRBJ1-2, with D perhaps matching TRBD1 (5 bases). V lost 4 bases and J lost 7, with 16 bases in between. The CDR3 is 14 residues long. CDR1 is SGHVS and CDR2 is FQNEAQ in the germline V gene.

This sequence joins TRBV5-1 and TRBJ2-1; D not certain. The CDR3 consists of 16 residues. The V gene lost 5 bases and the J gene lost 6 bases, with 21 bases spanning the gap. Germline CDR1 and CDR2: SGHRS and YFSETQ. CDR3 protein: CASRHGKGRVLNEQFF. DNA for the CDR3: TGCGCCAGCAGGCACGGAAAGGGCCGCGTCCTCAATGAGCAGTTCTTC.

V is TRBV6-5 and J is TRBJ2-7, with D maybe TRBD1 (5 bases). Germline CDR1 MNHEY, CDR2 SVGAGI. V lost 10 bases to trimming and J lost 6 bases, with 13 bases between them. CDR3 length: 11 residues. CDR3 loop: CATEQGREQYF. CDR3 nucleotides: TGTGCCACCGAGCAGGGTCGCGAGCAGTACTTC.

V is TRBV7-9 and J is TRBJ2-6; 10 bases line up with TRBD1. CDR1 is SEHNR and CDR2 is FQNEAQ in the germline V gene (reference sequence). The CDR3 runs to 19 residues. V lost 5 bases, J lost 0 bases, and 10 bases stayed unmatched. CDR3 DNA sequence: TGTGCCAGCAGCAAAAGCGGGACAGGGGACCTCTCTGGGGCCAACGTCCTGACTTTC. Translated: CASSKSGTGDLSGANVLTF. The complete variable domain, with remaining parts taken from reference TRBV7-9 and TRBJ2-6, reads DTGVSQNPRHKITKRGQNVTFRCDPISEHNRLYWYRQTLGQGPEFLTYFQNEAQLEKSRLLSDRFSAERPKGSFSTLEIQRTEQGDSAMYLCASSKSGTGDLSGANVLTFGAGSRLTVL.

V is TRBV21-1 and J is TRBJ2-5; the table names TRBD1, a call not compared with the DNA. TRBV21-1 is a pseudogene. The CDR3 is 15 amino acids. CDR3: CASSMNRGHQETQYF. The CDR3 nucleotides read TGTGCCAGCAGCATGAACAGGGGGCACCAAGAGACCCAGTACTTC.

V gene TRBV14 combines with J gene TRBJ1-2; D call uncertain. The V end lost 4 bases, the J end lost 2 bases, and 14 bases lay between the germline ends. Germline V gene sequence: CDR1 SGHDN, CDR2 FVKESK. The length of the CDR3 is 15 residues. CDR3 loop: CASSREDLVNYGYTF. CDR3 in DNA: TGTGCCAGCAGCCGGGAGGATCTTGTGAACTATGGCTACACCTTC.

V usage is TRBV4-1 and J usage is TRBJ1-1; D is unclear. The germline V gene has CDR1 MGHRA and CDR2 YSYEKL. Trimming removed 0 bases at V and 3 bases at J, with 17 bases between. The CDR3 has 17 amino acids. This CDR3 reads CASSQDALGSPYTEAFF. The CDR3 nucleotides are TGCGCCAGCAGCCAAGACGCATTGGGCTCCCCCTACACTGAAGCTTTCTTT.

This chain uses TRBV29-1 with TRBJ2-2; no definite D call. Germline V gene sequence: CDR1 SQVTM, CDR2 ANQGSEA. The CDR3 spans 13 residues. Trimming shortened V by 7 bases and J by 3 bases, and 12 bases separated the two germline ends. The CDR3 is CSARTADTGELFF. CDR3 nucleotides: TGCAGCGCTCGGACGGCCGACACCGGGGAGCTGTTTTTT.

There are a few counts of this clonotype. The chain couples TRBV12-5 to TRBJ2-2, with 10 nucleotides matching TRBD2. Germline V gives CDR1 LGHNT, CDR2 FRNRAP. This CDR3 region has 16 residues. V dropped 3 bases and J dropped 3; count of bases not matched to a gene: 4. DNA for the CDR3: TGTGCTAGTGGTTTTCTAGGACTAGCGGACACCGGGGAGCTGTTTTTT. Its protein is CASGFLGLADTGELFF. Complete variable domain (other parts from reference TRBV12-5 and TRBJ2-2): DARVTQTPRHKVTEMGQEVTMRCQPILGHNTVFWYRQTMMQGLELLAYFRNRAPLDDSGMPKDRFSAEMPDATLATLKIQPSEPRDSAVYFCASGFLGLADTGELFFGEGSRLTVL.

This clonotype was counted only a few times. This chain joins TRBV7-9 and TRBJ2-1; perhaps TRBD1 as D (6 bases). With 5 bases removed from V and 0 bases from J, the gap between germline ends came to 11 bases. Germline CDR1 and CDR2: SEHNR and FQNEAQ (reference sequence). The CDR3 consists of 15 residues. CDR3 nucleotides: TGTGCCAGCAGCCACGACAGGAGCTCCTACAATGAGCAGTTCTTC. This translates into CASSHDRSSYNEQFF.

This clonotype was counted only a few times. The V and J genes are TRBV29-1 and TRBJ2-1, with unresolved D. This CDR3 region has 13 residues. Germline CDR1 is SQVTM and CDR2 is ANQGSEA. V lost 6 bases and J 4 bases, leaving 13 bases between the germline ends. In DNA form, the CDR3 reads TGCAGCGTCCGAAATGGCGGTTACAATGAGCAGTTCTTC. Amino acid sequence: CSVRNGGYNEQFF.

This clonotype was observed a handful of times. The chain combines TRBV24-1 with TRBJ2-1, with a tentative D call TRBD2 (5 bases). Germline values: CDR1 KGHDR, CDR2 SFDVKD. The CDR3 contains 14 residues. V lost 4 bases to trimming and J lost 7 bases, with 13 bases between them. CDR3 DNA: TGTGCCACCAGTGACGCTGGACGGAGGAATGAGCAGTTCTTC. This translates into CATSDAGRRNEQFF.

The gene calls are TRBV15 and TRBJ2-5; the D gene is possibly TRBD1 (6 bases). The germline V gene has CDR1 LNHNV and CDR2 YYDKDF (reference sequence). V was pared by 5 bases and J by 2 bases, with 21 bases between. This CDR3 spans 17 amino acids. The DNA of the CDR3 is TGTGCCACCAGCCGGGACATCCCCACCCTAGGACAAGAGACCCAGTACTTC. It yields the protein CATSRDIPTLGQETQYF.

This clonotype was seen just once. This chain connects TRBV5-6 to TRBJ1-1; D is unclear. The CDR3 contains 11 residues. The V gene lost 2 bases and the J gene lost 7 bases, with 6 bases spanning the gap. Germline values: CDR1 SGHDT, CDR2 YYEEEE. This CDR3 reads CASSFQLEAFF. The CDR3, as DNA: TGTGCCAGCAGCTTCCAGCTTGAAGCTTTCTTT.

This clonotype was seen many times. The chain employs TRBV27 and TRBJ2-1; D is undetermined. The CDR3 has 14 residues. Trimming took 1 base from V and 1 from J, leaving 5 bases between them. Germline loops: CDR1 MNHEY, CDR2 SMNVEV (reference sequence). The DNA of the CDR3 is TGTGCCAGCAGTTTATTTGGTTCCTACAATGAGCAGTTCTTC. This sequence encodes CASSLFGSYNEQFF.